This record concerns one T cell receptor (beta chain) sequence. The data stem from a study of blood T cell repertoires in COVID-19. Study background: The samples span acute and convalescent COVID-19 from the United States, Italy and Spain. Nucleic acid was either cDNA or gDNA, and it came from T cells, B-cell-depleted T cells, or PBMCs.

In germline, CDR1 is LGHNA, CDR2 YNFKEQ. With 1 base clipped from V and 4 bases from J, the junction kept 6 bases outside the gene matches. CDR3 length equals 15 residues. Original data processing: Amplification of reference gene primers provided the estimated nucleated cell counts. Here immunoSEQ multiplex PCR was the method, and the copy in TCRdb shows in-frame clones only, minus some. V and J calls and clone size are given by that table; D and trimming were obtained from the DNA. The repertoire holds over 90,000 clones, about 86% seen once, with around 3.2% in the top ten. This sequence was found in a human donor in a cohort sampled during active COVID-19. This chain uses TRBV4-2 with TRBJ2-7, with TRBD2 matching 8 bases. Material for sequencing was peripheral blood. The CDR3 DNA is TGTGCCAGCAGCCAAGTTGGCGGGAGGAGATACGAGCAGTACTTC. Translated: CASSQVGGRRYEQYF.